This T cell receptor (beta chain) is from a study of blood T cell repertoires in COVID-19. About the research overall: Donors in the United States, Italy and Spain gave samples during acute or convalescent COVID-19.

Authors' methods: How many nucleated cells were present was estimated from reference gene primer amplification. This table comes from immunoSEQ multiplex PCR, and its TCRdb copy is limited to in-frame clones, with some not included. V and J calls and clone size are as listed in that table; D and trimming were resolved from the DNA. The table shows 95,000 to 120,000 clones, with about 85% occurring only once. This clone was detected only a few times. Additional DNA sequences in this sample encode the identical CDR3. Recruited during active infection, patients (from Seattle) were subsequently followed longitudinally. The TCR comes from a woman aged 55-75 years with COVID-19, enrolled during active disease. The sequencing sample was made of peripheral blood.

The DNA for the CDR3 is TGTGCCAGCAGCGTAGCCGGAGCAAATTCACCCCTCCACTTT. Translation gives CASSVAGANSPLHF. The chain recombines TRBV9 with TRBJ1-6; D unclear. CDR3 length: 14 residues. CDR1 and CDR2 from the germline V gene are SGDLS and YYNGEE. V was trimmed by 0 bases and J by 7 bases, leaving 8 bases between them.